The rows below give T cell receptor beta chains drawn from one sample of a study of shared clonotypes between healthy human individuals. Using immunoSEQ multiplex PCR, the repertoire was profiled, and TCRdb retains in-frame clones only, with some absent. This sample has around 2.1 million clones, with approximately 94% found just once. The specimen was naive CD8+ T cells from PBMCs. These receptors all stem from a man between 18 and 35 years old in good health. Some clones in this sample may be carry-over from other donors' samples. CDR3s include the opening cysteine and the closing phenylalanine or tryptophan. A D gene is named only where the DNA matches it firmly. Only some rows state a clone size, as once, few, many or a class for expanded clones.

NA	NA	TRBV2	TRBJ2-1	CASSENRDNEQFF	TGTGCCAGCAGTGAGAACCGGGACAATGAGCAGTTCTTC
NA	TRBD2	TRBV5-4	TRBJ2-7	CASSLYPPSGRNYEQYF	TGTGCCAGCAGCTTGTACCCCCCAAGCGGGAGGAACTACGAGCAGTACTTC
once	NA	TRBV9	TRBJ2-3	CASSVMEGSDTQYF	TGTGCCAGCAGCGTAATGGAGGGTTCAGATACGCAGTATTTT
NA	NA	TRBV4-3	TRBJ2-3	CASSQWTADTQYF	TGCGCCAGCAGCCAATGGACAGCAGATACGCAGTATTTT
NA	NA	TRBV6-6	TRBJ1-1	CASRQGTEAFF	TGTGCCAGCAGGCAGGGAACTGAAGCTTTCTTT
NA	NA	TRBV4-3	TRBJ2-7	CASSQDPMVGEQYF	TGCGCCAGCAGCCAAGATCCCATGGTAGGCGAGCAGTACTTC
NA	NA	TRBV19	TRBJ2-2	CASSIAPPGTAGELFF	TGTGCCAGTAGTATAGCCCCCCCTGGGACTGCCGGGGAGCTGTTTTTT
NA	NA	TRBV28	TRBJ2-7	CASSRDSSYEQYF	TGTGCCAGCAGTCGTGACAGCTCCTACGAGCAGTACTTC
NA	NA	TRBV21-1	TRBJ1-5	CASSHGQYMGNQPQHF	TGTGCCAGCAGCCATGGACAGTATATGGGCAATCAGCCCCAGCATTTT
NA	TRBD2	TRBV13	TRBJ2-2	CASSLLGLAGGPGTGELFF	TGTGCCAGCAGCTTATTAGGACTAGCGGGAGGGCCGGGCACCGGGGAGCTGTTTTTT
NA	NA	TRBV7-9	TRBJ2-7	CASSPGRISYEQYF	TGTGCCAGCAGCCCAGGACGGATCTCCTACGAGCAGTACTTC
NA	NA	TRBV7-3	TRBJ2-1	CASSLGASDSSYNEQFF	TGTGCCAGCAGCTTGGGGGCTAGCGACAGCTCCTACAATGAGCAGTTCTTC
once	TRBD2	TRBV19	TRBJ2-7	CASSITSGTYEQYF	TGTGCCAGTAGTATTACTAGCGGGACCTACGAGCAGTACTTC
once	NA	TRBV6-5	TRBJ1-1	CASRTQGEAFF	TGTGCCAGCAGGACACAGGGTGAAGCTTTCTTT
NA	TRBD1	TRBV10-3	TRBJ2-1	CAISESTPGQGNNEQFF	TGTGCCATCAGTGAGTCGACTCCGGGACAGGGAAACAATGAGCAGTTCTTC
NA	NA	TRBV5-8	TRBJ1-2	CASSPVQTYGYTF	TGTGCCAGCAGCCCGGTTCAGACCTATGGCTACACCTTC
NA	NA	TRBV9	TRBJ2-1	CASSVTGDEQFF	TGTGCCAGCAGCGTAACCGGCGATGAGCAGTTCTTC
NA	NA	TRBV27	TRBJ2-7	CASSLTTLNSLVGQYF	TGTGCCAGCAGTTTAACGACACTCAACAGCCTGGTTGGGCAGTACTTC
once	TRBD1	TRBV19	TRBJ2-3	CASSIDPRGSADTQYF	TGTGCCAGTAGTATAGACCCCAGGGGGTCGGCAGATACGCAGTATTTT
NA	TRBD1	TRBV27	TRBJ2-7	CASSFTYTGAAYEQYF	TGTGCCAGCAGTTTTACTTATACAGGGGCAGCCTACGAGCAGTACTTC
NA	TRBD2	TRBV7-6	TRBJ2-1	CASSTSGVYNEQFF	TGTGCCAGCAGTACTAGCGGGGTCTACAATGAGCAGTTCTTC
once	NA	TRBV19	TRBJ2-3	CASSMRSGRTDTQYF	TGTGCCAGTAGTATGAGAAGTGGGAGGACAGATACGCAGTATTTT
NA	NA	TRBV7-8	TRBJ2-7	CASSDPLPQVRSSYEQYF	TGTGCCAGCAGCGACCCCCTCCCCCAGGTCCGCAGCTCCTACGAGCAGTACTTC
once	TRBD1	TRBV29-1	TRBJ2-1	CSVEGGQIYNEQFF	TGCAGCGTTGAAGGGGGACAGATATACAATGAGCAGTTCTTC
NA	NA	TRBV7-3	TRBJ2-7	CASSTGGDSYEQYF	TGTGCCAGCAGCACTGGGGGCGACTCCTACGAGCAGTACTTC
NA	NA	TRBV29-1	TRBJ2-1	CSVEGGNNEQFF	TGCAGCGTTGAGGGGGGAAACAATGAGCAGTTCTTC
NA	TRBD1	TRBV27	TRBJ1-2	CASSLTSQGARYGYTF	TGTGCCAGCAGTTTAACGTCTCAGGGGGCACGGTATGGCTACACCTTC
NA	NA	TRBV27	TRBJ2-7	CASRQGHYEQYF	TGTGCCAGCAGGCAGGGCCACTACGAGCAGTACTTC
NA	NA	TRBV6-4	TRBJ2-3	CASSDLPASTDTQYF	TGTGCCAGCAGTGACTTGCCCGCTTCTACAGATACGCAGTATTTT
NA	TRBD2	TRBV4-2	TRBJ2-1	CASSQAGTTSSYNEQFF	TGTGCCAGCAGCCAAGCTGGGACTACGAGCTCCTACAATGAGCAGTTCTTC
NA	TRBD2	TRBV4-3	TRBJ2-5	CASSREISGIGETQYF	TGCGCCAGCAGCCGGGAAATTAGCGGGATAGGCGAGACCCAGTACTTC
NA	NA	TRBV13	TRBJ2-7	CASSLGGSYEQYF	TGTGCCAGCAGCTTGGGCGGATCCTACGAGCAGTACTTC
few	TRBD1	TRBV19	TRBJ1-1	CASSIVGQGKAEAFF	TGTGCCAGTAGTATAGTGGGACAGGGGAAGGCTGAAGCTTTCTTT
NA	NA	TRBV15	TRBJ1-5	CATSGQRTVSNQPQHF	TGTGCCACCAGCGGACAACGGACAGTTAGCAATCAGCCCCAGCATTTT
NA	TRBD2	TRBV2	TRBJ2-1	CASSELGGLAAYNEQFF	TGTGCCAGCAGTGAATTAGGGGGACTAGCGGCTTACAATGAGCAGTTCTTC
NA	NA	TRBV11-2	TRBJ1-1	CASSLSRGMNTEAFF	TGTGCCAGCAGCTTGTCCCGAGGGATGAACACTGAAGCTTTCTTT
NA	NA	TRBV28	TRBJ1-3	CASSLTGTPSGNTIYF	TGTGCCAGCAGTTTAACGGGCACCCCCTCTGGAAACACCATATATTTT
NA	TRBD1	TRBV2	TRBJ1-4	CASSPGDREKLFF	TGTGCCAGCAGCCCGGGGGACAGGGAAAAACTGTTTTTT
NA	NA	TRBV7-9	TRBJ2-1	CASSLSSHEQFF	TGTGCCAGCAGCTTGAGCAGTCATGAGCAGTTCTTC
NA	NA	TRBV4-1	TRBJ1-1	CASSHPGYLGTEAFF	TGCGCCAGCAGCCACCCAGGGTACCTGGGCACTGAAGCTTTCTTT
NA	NA	TRBV5-4	TRBJ1-1	CASSLMGNTEAFF	TGTGCCAGCAGCTTGATGGGCAACACTGAAGCTTTCTTT
NA	NA	TRBV7-9	TRBJ2-4	CASSSENKAKNIQYF	TGTGCCAGCAGCTCAGAGAACAAAGCCAAAAACATTCAGTACTTC
NA	NA	TRBV25-1	TRBJ2-5	CASSETMRGETQYF	TGTGCCAGCAGTGAAACCATGAGGGGGGAGACCCAGTACTTC